This record concerns one T cell receptor (beta chain) sequence. Which antigen it targets is not known. Base-call qualities are not available, and no considerably larger clone is one nucleotide away. The library was obtained by the immunoSEQ multiplex PCR assay. In TCRdb, the immuneACCESS table is reduced to in-frame sequences with V and J assigned. These tables do not hold every clone; where another copy was compared, an unresolved V gene accounts for under half, and the others remain unexplained. The sample table contains 500,000 to 750,000 clones; only one count was recorded for approximately 87% of them. In total, the top ten clones hold 0.0095% to 0.012% of the sample. This record comes from a study of shared T cell receptors in the human thymus (dated by TCRdb to the early 2020s). Regarding the complete study: The study examined how self-reactive, shared T-cell receptor alpha chains are generated in the human thymus.

A distance of 12 bases separates the germline ends of V and J, which lose 0 bases and 0 bases respectively. The germline V gene (reference sequence) specifies LNHNV as CDR1 and YYDKDF as CDR2. From the cysteine through the phenylalanine, the CDR3 covers 16 amino acids. Only CDR3 DNA remains: 48 bases, in frame from the first base. The same data also contributed to another study, on human thymus T cells. In that second paper, the authors write: Immunologically healthy infants undergoing open corrective cardiac surgery for congenital heart defects in Finland were used as donors. Thymus tissue was collected as surgical resects that were removed during corrective cardiac surgery. Usage of V and J gene segments appeared to be biased in both the thymic and the peripheral blood repertoires. Highly overlapping thymic TCR repertoires among unrelated individuals were reported in the related research. The study characterized TCR alpha and beta repertoires from fewer than ten infant thymus samples and a few related peripheral blood samples. The infant donors were roughly 6 to 244 days old, and the cohort included six or seven males and a couple of females. Thymocytes were mechanically released from the tissue and were stored as pellets of about 9.5-31 million cells at -70 degrees C. A QIAsymphony instrument was used to extract genomic DNA from the frozen cell pellets. The immunoSEQ multiplex PCR assay was used to amplify the TCRB and TCRAD loci from a standardized amount of quality-controlled genomic DNA. The amplicons covered the V(D)J region and were long enough to include the CDR3 and to identify the V and J genes. Amplicon sequencing was performed on an Illumina platform through the commercial immunoSEQ service. Primer bias and sequencing errors were corrected as previously described, and TCRAD and TCRB definitions were based on the IMGT database. Analysis of the repertoires was done with immunoSEQ Analyzer 3.0 and VDJTools and included basic statistics, V/J segment usage, diversity estimates, rarefaction and pairwise overlap. Diversity was estimated using the Chao1, ChaoE, Efron-Thisted, Shannon and inverse Simpson indices, and was also estimated on datasets down-sampled to the size of the smallest sample. Repertoire overlap used strict matching of CDR3 nucleotide sequence, V gene and J gene, with Jaccard-based multidimensional scaling clustering. On average, thymus samples gave 650,000 to 850,000 unique TCRB clonotypes, whereas blood samples gave 75,000 to 95,000.

The sequence was obtained from a boy younger than two with a congenital heart defect. Donor details come from another sample of the same person, matched by shared clones. Sequenced material: thymocytes. The V gene is TRBV15 and the J gene is TRBJ2-7, and the D gene may be TRBD2, 5 bases matching. Read as DNA, the sequence is TGTGCCACCAGCAGAGATCCGGGGTCCCCCTCCTACGAGCAGTACTTC. It translates to CATSRDPGSPSYEQYF.